Sequencing of this T cell receptor (beta chain) was carried out in a study of blood T cell repertoires in COVID-19. CDR1 is MNHEY and CDR2 is SMNVEV in the germline V gene (reference sequence). The J segment lost 9 bases and the V segment lost 3 bases, leaving 5 bases of the junction unmatched. This CDR3 comprises 14 residues. Assay: immunoSEQ multiplex PCR; the TCRdb copy retains only in-frame clones and omits some. The top ten clones hold less than 4.5% of a sample with 200,000 to 250,000 clones, more than 80% of them seen once. This clone was seen a single time. The source of this sequence is a woman between 40 and 55 years old with acute COVID-19. The chain is built from TRBV27 and TRBJ1-6; TRBD1 matches 7 bases. Sequenced input: PBMCs or T cells enriched from blood (not recorded which). This CDR3 reads CASSLRQGPSPLHF. In nucleotides, the CDR3 is TGTGCCAGCAGTTTGAGACAGGGCCCTTCACCCCTCCACTTT.